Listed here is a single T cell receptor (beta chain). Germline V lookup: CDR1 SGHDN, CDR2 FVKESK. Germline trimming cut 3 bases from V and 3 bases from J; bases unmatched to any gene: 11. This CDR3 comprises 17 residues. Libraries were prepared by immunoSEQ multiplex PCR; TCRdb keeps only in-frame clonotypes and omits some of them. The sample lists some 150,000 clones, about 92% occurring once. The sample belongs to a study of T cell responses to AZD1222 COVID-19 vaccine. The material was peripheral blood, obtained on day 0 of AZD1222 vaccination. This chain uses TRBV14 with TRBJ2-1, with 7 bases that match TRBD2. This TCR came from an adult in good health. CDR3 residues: CASSQWLAGDIYNEQFF. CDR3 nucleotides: TGTGCCAGCAGCCAGTGGTTGGCGGGAGATATCTACAATGAGCAGTTCTTC.